Each of the 27 T cell receptor beta chains below was sequenced from the same sample in a study of cytomegalovirus exposure and HLA in healthy donors. Profiling relied on immunoSEQ multiplex PCR, and the TCRdb table lists in-frame clones only, not all of them. The repertoire holds under 200,000 clones, with about 89% as singletons. Input material: PBMCs. Every receptor here comes from a woman under 30 in good health and CMV-seropositive.

The gene calls are TRBV19 and TRBJ2-7, with D possibly matching TRBD2 (5 bases). V was pared by 1 base and J by 6 bases, with 16 bases between. The CDR3 extends over 15 amino acids. Germline-derived CDR1 and CDR2 are LNHDA and SQIVND (reference sequence). Written as DNA, the CDR3 is TGTGCCAGTAGTATAGTTCCCGCGGGCCGAGGCGAGCAGTACTTC. It specifies CASSIVPAGRGEQYF.

The chain joins TRBV7-9 to TRBJ2-5; TRBD2 matches 12 bases. The junction had 1 base not matched to a gene; V was cut back by 6 bases and J by 2 bases. The germline gives CDR1 SEHNR, CDR2 FQNEAQ (reference sequence). The CDR3 length is 14 residues. CDR3 nucleotides: TGTGCCAGCAGTCTAGCGGGAGGGCAAGAGACCCAGTACTTC. The encoded protein is CASSLAGGQETQYF. Full variable domain (rest looked up from reference TRBV7-9 and TRBJ2-5): DTGVSQNPRHKITKRGQNVTFRCDPISEHNRLYWYRQTLGQGPEFLTYFQNEAQLEKSRLLSDRFSAERPKGSFSTLEIQRTEQGDSAMYLCASSLAGGQETQYFGPGTRLLVL.

The chain links TRBV6-5 to TRBJ1-2; D remains unclear. CDR1 is MNHEY, CDR2 SVGAGI, per germline. CDR3 length: 13 amino acids. V dropped 5 bases and J dropped 4 bases, with 11 bases sitting between them. CDR3 sequence (DNA): TGTGCCAGCAGTCCTCGGGGAGCCTATGGCTACACCTTC. Translation: CASSPRGAYGYTF.

The rearrangement uses TRBV15 and TRBJ1-5; D is ambiguous. Germline assignment: CDR1 LNHNV and CDR2 YYDKDF (reference sequence). This CDR3 spans 15 amino acids. The ends were cut back, 2 bases at V and 5 bases at J, with 13 bases in the middle. The CDR3 DNA is TGTGCCACCAGCAGAACGCCGAATTCGGATCAGCCCCAGCATTTT. The encoded protein is CATSRTPNSDQPQHF.

The V and J genes are TRBV18 and TRBJ1-4, with D uncertain. Germline CDR1 is KGHSH and CDR2 is LQKENI. V shed 2 bases and J shed 9 bases, with 7 bases lying between them. This CDR3 contains 12 residues. This chain's CDR3 is CASSPDIKKLFF. DNA of the CDR3: TGTGCCAGCTCACCAGACATTAAAAAACTGTTTTTT.

In this sample, this clone turned up a few times. The genes are TRBV9 and TRBJ2-7; tentative D call: TRBD1 (6 bases). V shed 5 bases and J shed 3 bases, with 15 bases lying between them. Looked up from germline, CDR1 is SGDLS and CDR2 is YYNGEE. The CDR3 has 14 residues. CDR3 coding DNA: TGTGCCAGCAGTCCGGGACATGACTTCTACGAGCAGTACTTC. Amino acid sequence: CASSPGHDFYEQYF.

The genes are TRBV28 and TRBJ2-3, with D possibly matching TRBD2 (6 bases). Trimming took off 8 bases at V and 4 bases at J, with 19 bases between the two ends. The CDR3 has 15 amino acids. Germline CDR1 reads MDHEN; CDR2 reads SYDVKM. CDR3 residues: CASSRRAGGPDTQYF. The CDR3 DNA sequence: TGTGCCAGCTCCCGAAGGGCCGGGGGACCAGATACGCAGTATTTT.

This clone was observed a single time. The rearrangement links TRBV10-3 to TRBJ2-1, with 12 nucleotides matching TRBD2. With 8 bases clipped from V and 6 bases from J, the junction kept 8 bases outside the gene matches. CDR3 length: 15 amino acids. CDR1 and CDR2 from the germline V gene are ENHRY and SYGVKD. The chain's CDR3 is CAIRPGLAGINEQFF. DNA of the CDR3: TGTGCCATCCGGCCGGGACTAGCGGGTATCAATGAGCAGTTCTTC.

V gene TRBV5-1 combines with J gene TRBJ2-1; 8 nucleotides align to TRBD2. Losses at the gene ends were 5 bases for V and 5 bases for J; bases not matched to a gene: 6. Germline-derived CDR1 and CDR2 are SGHRS and YFSETQ. The CDR3 sequence is 14 residues long. The CDR3 nucleotides are TGCGCCAGCAGATTTAGCGGGGAGAACAATGAGCAGTTCTTC. It encodes CASRFSGENNEQFF.

This chain uses TRBV2 with TRBJ1-2, with TRBD1 identical over 11 bases. The trim removed 6 bases at V and 4 bases at J, leaving 1 base unmatched. Germline CDR1 reads SNHLY; CDR2 reads FYNNEI. The CDR3 loop spans 13 amino acids. The CDR3 is CASRGTGGYGYTF. As DNA, the CDR3 is TGTGCCAGCAGGGGGACAGGGGGCTATGGCTACACCTTC. The full variable domain, with the rest looked up from reference TRBV2 and TRBJ1-2, is EPEVTQTPSHQVTQMGQEVILRCVPISNHLYFYWYRQILGQKVEFLVSFYNNEISEKSEIFDDQFSVERPDGSNFTLKIRSTKLEDSAMYFCASRGTGGYGYTFGSGTRLTVV.

The genes are TRBV5-4 and TRBJ1-2; 7 positions match TRBD1. This CDR3 has 13 residues. From germline, CDR1 is SGHNT and CDR2 YYREEE (reference sequence). The V gene end was trimmed by 2 bases and the J gene end by 7 bases; junction bases not matched to a gene: 5. Written as DNA, the CDR3 is TGTGCCAGCAGCTTCGACAGGGAACCTGGCTACACCTTC. As protein: CASSFDREPGYTF.

This clone was counted a single time. Different DNA sequences within this sample yield the same CDR3. V and J are TRBV7-9 and TRBJ2-7; D perhaps matches TRBD1 (5 bases). The CDR3 has 12 residues. Germline-derived CDR1 and CDR2 are SEHNR and FQNEAQ (reference sequence). Trimming took off 2 bases at V and 4 bases at J, with 6 bases between the two ends. CDR3 in amino acids: CASSLQGYEQYF. The CDR3 DNA sequence: TGTGCCAGCAGCTTACAGGGTTACGAGCAGTACTTC.

V usage is TRBV18 and J usage is TRBJ1-4, with 9 bases matching TRBD1. Trimming took 6 bases from V and 8 from J; bases not matched to a gene: 10. Germline V CDR1 and CDR2: KGHSH, LQKENI. This CDR3 region has 15 residues. The CDR3: CASSPVGTGREKLFF. DNA of the CDR3: TGTGCCAGCTCCCCGGTGGGGACAGGGCGAGAAAAACTGTTTTTT.

This sequence joins TRBV27 and TRBJ2-3, with 9 positions matching TRBD1. CDR1 is MNHEY and CDR2 is SMNVEV in the germline V gene (reference sequence). Trimming removed 5 bases from V and 6 bases from J; junction bases left unmatched: 9. The CDR3 loop spans 15 amino acids. CDR3 nucleotide sequence: TGTGCCAGCAGTCAACCGGGACAGGGAATGGATACGCAGTATTTT. It translates to CASSQPGQGMDTQYF.

The chain uses TRBV19 and TRBJ1-2; 7 positions match TRBD1. The junction had 6 bases not matched to a gene; V was cut back by 3 bases and J by 5 bases. CDR1 is LNHDA, CDR2 SQIVND, per germline (reference sequence). The CDR3 covers 14 residues. In nucleotides, the CDR3 is TGTGCCAGTAGTATTGAGGCAGGGGGATATGGCTACACCTTC. Translated: CASSIEAGGYGYTF. The variable domain in full, with the rest retrieved from reference TRBV19 and TRBJ1-2, is DGGITQSPKYLFRKEGQNVTLSCEQNLNHDAMYWYRQDPGQGLRLIYYSQIVNDFQKGDIAEGYSVSREKKESFPLTVTSAQKNPTAFYLCASSIEAGGYGYTFGSGTRLTVV.

The rearrangement links TRBV10-3 to TRBJ2-1, with D possibly being TRBD1 (6 bases). V was shortened by 8 bases and J by 14 bases, with 7 bases between the two germline ends. This CDR3 spans 8 amino acids. Germline V lookup: CDR1 ENHRY, CDR2 SYGVKD. The CDR3 DNA sequence: TGTGCCATCGAGGGGGAGTTCTTC. Its translation is CAIEGEFF.

This chain links TRBV4-3 with TRBJ2-7, with 11 bases that match TRBD1. The trim removed 1 base at V and 1 base at J, leaving 3 bases unmatched. This CDR3 spans 16 amino acids. From germline, CDR1 is LGHNA and CDR2 YSLEER. CDR3 coding DNA: TGCGCCAGCAGCCAAGGGACAGGGGGCGGTTCCTACGAGCAGTACTTC. Protein: CASSQGTGGGSYEQYF.

Points on this clone: The sample has other DNA sequences that encode this CDR3 too. CDR3 DNA sequence: TGTGCCAGCAGTGGACTAGCGGGAGGGCTCAATGAGCAGTTCTTC. It encodes CASSGLAGGLNEQFF. V and J are TRBV6-5 and TRBJ2-1; 15 positions agree with TRBD2. Germline V CDR1 and CDR2: MNHEY, SVGAGI. This CDR3 spans 15 amino acids. The junction had 2 bases not matched to a gene; V was cut back by 5 bases and J by 6 bases.

This clone has just a few counts. This rearrangement joins TRBV11-2 to TRBJ2-2, with TRBD2 identical over 10 bases. The J segment lost 2 bases and the V segment lost 7 bases, leaving 1 base of the junction unmatched. The CDR3 spans 14 residues. Germline CDR1 SGHAT, CDR2 FQNNGV. The CDR3 DNA reads as TGTGCCAGCAAACTAGCGGGAAACACCGGGGAGCTGTTTTTT. It specifies CASKLAGNTGELFF.

The V gene is TRBV10-2, the J gene TRBJ2-1; D is perhaps TRBD2 (5 bases). The V end lost 8 bases, the J end lost 9 bases, and 14 bases lay between the germline ends. The CDR3 is 12 amino acids. Looked up from germline, CDR1 is WSHSY and CDR2 is SAAADI. The CDR3 bases are TGCGCCAGCGGCCACCGGGAAGCTGAGCAGTTCTTC. Translated, it gives CASGHREAEQFF.

The chain carries TRBV6-5 and TRBJ1-2; TRBD1 aligns across 9 bases. The CDR3 contains 15 residues. Germline V lookup: CDR1 MNHEY, CDR2 SVGAGI. V lost 6 bases and J lost 5; bases outside the gene matches: 10. The DNA of the CDR3 is TGTGCCAGCAGGCCCTACCGGGACAGGGATTATGGCTACACCTTC. This encodes CASRPYRDRDYGYTF.

The chain is built from TRBV10-3 and TRBJ2-3, with TRBD2 identical over 11 bases. This CDR3 contains 16 residues. Germline CDR1 is ENHRY and CDR2 is SYGVKD. V lost 4 bases to trimming and J lost 4 bases; unmatched junction nucleotides: 7. The CDR3 DNA sequence: TGTGCCATCAGTGGGGGCCTAGCGGGAGGTTCAGATACGCAGTATTTT. The encoded protein is CAISGGLAGGSDTQYF.

At least ten counts were recorded for this clone. The gene calls are TRBV6-1 and TRBJ2-7; 12 nucleotides line up with TRBD2. Per germline, CDR1 MNHNS and CDR2 SASEGT. V lost 2 bases, J lost 7 bases, and 6 bases stayed unmatched. The CDR3 contains 15 residues. CDR3 nucleotides: TGTGCCAGCAGTGAACTAGCGGGGGGGCCTGAGGAGCAGTACTTC. It yields the protein CASSELAGGPEEQYF.

The rearrangement joins TRBV20-1 to TRBJ2-7; D is uncertain. This CDR3 comprises 11 residues. Trimming took 1 base from V and 9 from J, leaving 10 bases between them. The germline CDR1 and CDR2 sequences are DFQATT and SNEGSKA (reference sequence). CDR3 protein: CSARVAVGQYF. CDR3 nucleotides: TGCAGTGCTAGAGTGGCGGTCGGGCAGTACTTC.

The chain employs TRBV7-2 and TRBJ1-5; TRBD1 might be the D (6 bases). The CDR3 has 13 amino acids. V lost 5 bases to trimming and J lost 4 bases, with 9 bases between them. Germline-derived CDR1 and CDR2 are SGHTA and FQGNSA. For the CDR3, the DNA is TGTGCCAGCAGCGGGACATTTAATCAGCCCCAGCATTTT. Translating gives CASSGTFNQPQHF. The variable domain in full, completed from reference TRBV7-2 and TRBJ1-5, reads GAGVSQSPSNKVTEKGKDVELRCDPISGHTALYWYRQSLGQGLEFLIYFQGNSAPDKSGLPSDRFSAERTGGSVSTLTIQRTQQEDSAVYLCASSGTFNQPQHFGDGTRLSIL.

This clone was recorded only once. This chain joins TRBV5-1 and TRBJ2-3; 10 bases are a match to TRBD2. CDR1 is SGHRS and CDR2 is YFSETQ in the germline V gene. Trimming took 0 bases from V and 5 from J; bases not matched to a gene: 9. The CDR3 contains 17 residues. The CDR3 loop is CASSLVGSGRLGDTQYF. The DNA of the CDR3 is TGCGCCAGCAGCTTGGTCGGTAGCGGGAGGCTGGGAGATACGCAGTATTTT. Full variable domain (remainder filled in from reference TRBV5-1 and TRBJ2-3): KAGVTQTPRYLIKTRGQQVTLSCSPISGHRSVSWYQQTPGQGLQFLFEYFSETQRNKGNFPGRFSGRQFSNSRSEMNVSTLELGDSALYLCASSLVGSGRLGDTQYFGPGTRLTVL.

V is TRBV6-5 and J is TRBJ2-1, with D tentatively TRBD2 (5 bases). Germline lookup yields CDR1 MNHEY and CDR2 SVGAGI. The V end was cut by 6 bases, the J end by 7 bases, with 13 bases between. CDR3 length: 13 amino acids. CDR3 region: CASSHGVGNEQFF. DNA of the CDR3: TGTGCCAGCAGCCACGGGGTGGGGAATGAGCAGTTCTTC.